This record covers a single TCR beta chain. Its target is unknown. The data were produced by immunoSEQ multiplex PCR, yet TCRdb's version contains in-frame clones alone and is incomplete. The sample has approximately 120,000 clones; around 87% are singletons. Germline V lookup: CDR1 SGHTA, CDR2 FQGTGA. Trimming took off 0 bases at V and 7 bases at J, with 9 bases between the two ends. The CDR3 extends over 13 amino acids. The data stem from a study of T cell responses to AZD1222 COVID-19 vaccine. The study, taken as a whole, reports: Distributed over spike, vaccine-associated CD4 TCRs predominated at 160-218 and 743-854. Among spike-specific TCRs, nearly half reportedly target unmutated variant regions. The donor cohort was predominantly white British with a female majority, and clonal diversity may have been underestimated. Baseline seropositivity occurred in only a handful of AZD1222 recipients.

The V and J genes are TRBV7-3 and TRBJ1-1, with a weak D call TRBD1 (5 bases). This clonotype was sampled from an adult who received the AZD1222 COVID-19 vaccine. This material consisted of peripheral blood, taken 28 days after the second AZD1222 dose. The CDR3 sequence is CASSLTGDGEAFF. CDR3 DNA: TGTGCCAGCAGCTTAACGGGGGATGGTGAAGCTTTCTTT.